This T cell receptor beta chain came from a study of T cell responses to AZD1222 COVID-19 vaccine. Findings and limits, study-wide: At study baseline, merely several AZD1222 recipients were seropositive.

Per germline, CDR1 SGHTA and CDR2 FQGNSA. The CDR3 extends over 14 amino acids. V was cut by 1 base and J by 2 bases, with 9 bases left in between. Sequenced by immunoSEQ multiplex PCR; TCRdb stores in-frame clones only, minus some. The table shows 150,000 to 200,000 clones, with approximately 90% occurring only once. In regard to this clone: No antigen is known for it.

This chain uses TRBV7-2 with TRBJ2-7; D gene uncertain. The material was peripheral blood, obtained 28 days after the second AZD1222 dose. The clonotype was recovered from an adult who received the AZD1222 COVID-19 vaccine. The chain's CDR3 is CASSLGSLTYEQYF. The DNA for the CDR3 is TGTGCCAGCAGCTTAGGTTCACTGACCTACGAGCAGTACTTC.